The 7 T cell receptor beta chains presented below share a single source sample, sequenced in a study of Graves' ophthalmopathy and Graves' hyperthyroidism (dated by TCRdb to the late 2010s). TCRdb shows the sequencer as Illumina HiSeq 2000. For repertoire sequencing, the TCR beta CDR3 regions were amplified from RNA transcripts. HTBI primers and the Qiagen OneStep RT-PCR kit were used in a first-round RT-PCR, which was followed by a second-round multiplex PCR, size selection and purification. Using fastp at Q25 and MiXCR, TCRdb reprocessed the public reads and kept productive beta chains. Under each unique CDR3 protein, matching rows form one entry showing the most common genes and DNA. The sample records around 1,200,000 distinct CDR3 sequences, 35% to 40% of which are singletons. The top ten hold more than 9.5% of the sample. Source material: peripheral blood or thyroid tissue (not recorded which). The origin of the receptors is an adult man with Graves' hyperthyroidism.

The rearrangement joins TRBV7-3 to TRBJ1-1, with TRBD1 as a possible D gene (5 bases). Germline-derived CDR1 and CDR2 are SGHTA and FQGTGA. The length of the CDR3 is 18 residues. V shed 8 bases and J shed 4 bases, with 29 bases lying between them. CDR3 loop: CASSPGVGQGTSSTEAFF. The CDR3 coding sequence is TGTGCCAGCTCACCGGGGGTCGGGCAGGGCACGTCGTCCACTGAAGCTTTCTTT. The whole variable domain, filled in from reference TRBV7-3 and TRBJ1-1, reads GAGVSQTPSNKVTEKGKYVELRCDPISGHTALYWYRQSLGQGPEFLIYFQGTGAADDSGLPNDRFFAVRPEGSVSTLKIQRTERGDSAVYLCASSPGVGQGTSSTEAFFGQGTRLTVV.

The chain employs TRBV29-1 and TRBJ1-4; D is ambiguous. CDR3 length: 14 amino acids. Trimming stripped 0 bases from V and 8 bases from J, with 13 bases between. Germline V gives CDR1 SQVTM, CDR2 ANQGSEA. For the CDR3, the DNA is TGCAGCGTTGAAGATCCCAGTGCTGACGAAAAACTGTTTTTT. As protein: CSVEDPSADEKLFF.

This clonotype turned up a few times. V usage is TRBV12-3 or TRBV12-4 and J usage is TRBJ1-1, with no clear D. The CDR3 spans 12 residues. The V end lost 4 bases, the J end lost 3 bases, and 6 bases lay between the germline ends. The CDR3 reads CASSSTDTEAFF. Written as DNA, the CDR3 is TGTGCCAGCAGTTCGACTGACACTGAAGCTTTCTTT.

The gene calls are TRBV9 and TRBJ2-7; D ambiguous. The V end was cut by 4 bases, the J end by 8 bases, with 16 bases between. This CDR3 is built from 13 residues. Germline V CDR1 and CDR2: SGDLS, YYNGEE. The CDR3 DNA follows: TGTGCCAGCAGCCTCAAAGGTGTTTCCCAGCAGTACTTC. Protein product: CASSLKGVSQQYF.

This chain connects TRBV12-3 or TRBV12-4 to TRBJ1-5, with 7 positions matching TRBD1. This CDR3 has 14 amino acids. Germline trimming cut 5 bases from V and 6 bases from J; bases unmatched to any gene: 7. The CDR3 DNA is TGTGCCAGCAGTCTCGACAGGGTGCTTCAGCCCCAGCATTTT. This encodes CASSLDRVLQPQHF.

This clonotype was recorded many times. The chain links TRBV6-6 to TRBJ1-6; 8 nucleotides line up with TRBD1. The V gene's germline CDR1 is MNHNY and CDR2 SVGAGI (reference sequence). The V segment lost 7 bases and the J segment 7 bases; nucleotides outside the gene matches: 9. This CDR3 spans 15 amino acids. The CDR3 DNA reads TGTGCCAGCATTCCCTCGGACAGGGAGAATTCACCCCTCCACTTT. Protein sequence: CASIPSDRENSPLHF.

This rearrangement joins TRBV29-1 to TRBJ2-5; 9 bases align to TRBD1. The CDR3 contains 15 residues. After removal of 4 bases from V and 5 bases from J, the junction contained 11 bases not matched to a gene. Germline lookup yields CDR1 SQVTM and CDR2 ANQGSEA. The CDR3 DNA is TGCAGCGTTGGAGGGGGACAGGGAGAGCGGGAGACCCAGTACTTC. Its protein product is CSVGGGQGERETQYF.